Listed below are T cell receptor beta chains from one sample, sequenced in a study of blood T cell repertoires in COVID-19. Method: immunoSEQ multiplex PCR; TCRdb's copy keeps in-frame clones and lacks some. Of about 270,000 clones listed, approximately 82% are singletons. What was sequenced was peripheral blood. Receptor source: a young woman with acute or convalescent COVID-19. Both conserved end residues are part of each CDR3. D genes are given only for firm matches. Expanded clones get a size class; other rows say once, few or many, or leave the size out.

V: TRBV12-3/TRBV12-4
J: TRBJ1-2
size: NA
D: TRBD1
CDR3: CASRTTGVSGYTF
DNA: TGTGCCAGCAGGACCACAGGGGTGAGTGGCTACACCTTC

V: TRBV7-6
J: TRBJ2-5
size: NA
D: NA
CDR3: CASSSPEGAEETQYF
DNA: TGTGCCAGCAGCTCACCGGAGGGGGCGGAGGAGACCCAGTACTTC

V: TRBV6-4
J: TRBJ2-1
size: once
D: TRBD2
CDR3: CASSWGGSDEQFF
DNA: TGTGCCAGCAGTTGGGGGGGGAGCGATGAGCAGTTCTTC

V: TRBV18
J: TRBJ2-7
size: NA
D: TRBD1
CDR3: CASSPTTGGAGEQYF
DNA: TGTGCCAGCTCACCAACAACAGGGGGCGCGGGGGAGCAGTACTTC

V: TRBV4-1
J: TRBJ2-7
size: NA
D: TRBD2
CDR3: CASSQTEAGGTYEQYF
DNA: TGCGCCAGCAGCCAGACAGAAGCGGGAGGTACCTACGAGCAGTACTTC

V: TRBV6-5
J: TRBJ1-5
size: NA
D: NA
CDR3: CASSLAGLPNQPQHF
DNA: TGTGCCAGCAGTTTGGCAGGACTACCGAATCAGCCCCAGCATTTT

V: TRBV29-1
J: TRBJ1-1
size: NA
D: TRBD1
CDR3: CSVEGWTGMNTEAFF
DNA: TGCAGCGTTGAAGGGTGGACAGGGATGAACACTGAAGCTTTCTTT

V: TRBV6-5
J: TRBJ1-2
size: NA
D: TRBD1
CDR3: CASSKRTGFYGYTF
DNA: TGTGCCAGCAGCAAAAGGACAGGATTCTATGGCTACACCTTC

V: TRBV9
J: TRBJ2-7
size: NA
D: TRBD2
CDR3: CASSVGGSGIYEQYF
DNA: TGTGCCAGCAGCGTAGGGGGTAGCGGGATCTACGAGCAGTACTTC

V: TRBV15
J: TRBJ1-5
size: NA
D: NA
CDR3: CATSRESPGDSNQPQHF
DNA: TGTGCCACCAGCAGAGAATCTCCGGGGGATAGCAATCAGCCCCAGCATTTT

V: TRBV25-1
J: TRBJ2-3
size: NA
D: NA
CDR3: CASSELGPFRGTDTQYF
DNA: TGTGCCAGCAGTGAATTGGGTCCTTTTCGGGGCACAGATACGCAGTATTTT

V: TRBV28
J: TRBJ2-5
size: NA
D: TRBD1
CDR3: CASSMLGQGGETQYF
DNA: TGTGCCAGCAGTATGCTCGGACAGGGTGGAGAGACCCAGTACTTC

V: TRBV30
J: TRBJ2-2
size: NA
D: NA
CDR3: CAWIRQLNTGELFF
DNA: TGTGCCTGGATCCGCCAGTTAAACACCGGGGAGCTGTTTTTT

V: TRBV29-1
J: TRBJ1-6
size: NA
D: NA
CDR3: CSVRENANSPLHF
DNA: TGCAGCGTTCGAGAAAACGCGAATTCACCCCTCCACTTT

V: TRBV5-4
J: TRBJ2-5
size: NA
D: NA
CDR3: CASSLAGFQETQYF
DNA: TGTGCCAGCAGCCTGGCAGGATTCCAAGAGACCCAGTACTTC

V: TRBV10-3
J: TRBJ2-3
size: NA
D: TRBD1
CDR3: CASRTGGTDTQYF
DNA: TGTGCCAGCCGGACAGGGGGCACAGATACGCAGTATTTT

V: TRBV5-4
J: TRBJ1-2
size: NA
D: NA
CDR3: CASSFTGVPYGYTF
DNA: TGTGCCAGCAGCTTCACAGGAGTACCTTATGGCTACACCTTC

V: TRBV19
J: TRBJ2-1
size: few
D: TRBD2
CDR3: CASRAQLAGGNEQFF
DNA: TGTGCCAGTAGAGCCCAGCTAGCGGGAGGCAATGAGCAGTTCTTC

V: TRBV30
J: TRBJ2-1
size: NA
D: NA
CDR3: CAWSGYQDNEQFF
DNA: TGTGCCTGGAGTGGTTATCAGGACAATGAGCAGTTCTTC

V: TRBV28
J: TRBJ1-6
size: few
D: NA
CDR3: CASSYFSGDYYNSPLHF
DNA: TGTGCCAGCAGCTATTTTTCAGGAGACTACTATAATTCACCCCTCCACTTT

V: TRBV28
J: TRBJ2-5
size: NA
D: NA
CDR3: CASRASQGSETQYF
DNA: TGTGCCAGCAGGGCCAGCCAGGGCAGCGAGACCCAGTACTTC

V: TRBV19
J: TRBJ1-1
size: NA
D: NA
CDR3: CASSITRISTEAFF
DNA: TGTGCCAGTAGTATAACGAGGATTTCCACTGAAGCTTTCTTT

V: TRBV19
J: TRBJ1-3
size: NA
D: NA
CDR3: CATDRRGPSGNTIYF
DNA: TGTGCCACCGATCGCCGGGGTCCCTCTGGAAACACCATATATTTT

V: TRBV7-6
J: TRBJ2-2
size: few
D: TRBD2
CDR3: CASSRRLAATGELFF
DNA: TGTGCCAGCAGCCGCCGACTAGCGGCCACCGGGGAGCTGTTTTTT

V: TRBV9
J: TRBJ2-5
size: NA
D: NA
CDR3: CASSVVGAGETQYF
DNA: TGTGCCAGCAGCGTAGTTGGGGCCGGGGAGACCCAGTACTTC

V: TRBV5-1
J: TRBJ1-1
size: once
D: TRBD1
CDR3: CASSRTGQKNTEAFF
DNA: TGCGCCAGCAGCCGAACGGGACAGAAGAACACTGAAGCTTTCTTT